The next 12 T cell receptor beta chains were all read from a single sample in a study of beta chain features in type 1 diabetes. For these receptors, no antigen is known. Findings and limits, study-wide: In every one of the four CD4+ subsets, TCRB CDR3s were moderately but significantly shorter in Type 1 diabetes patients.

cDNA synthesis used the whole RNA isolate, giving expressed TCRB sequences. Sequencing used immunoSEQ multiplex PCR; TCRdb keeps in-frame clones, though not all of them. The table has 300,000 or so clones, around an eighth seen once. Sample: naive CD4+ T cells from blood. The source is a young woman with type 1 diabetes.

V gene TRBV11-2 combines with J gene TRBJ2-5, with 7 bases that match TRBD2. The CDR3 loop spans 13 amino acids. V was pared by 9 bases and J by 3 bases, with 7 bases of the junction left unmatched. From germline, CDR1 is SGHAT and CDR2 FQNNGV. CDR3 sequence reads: CASGGDGKETQYF. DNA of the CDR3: TGTGCCAGTGGGGGGGACGGAAAAGAGACCCAGTACTTC.

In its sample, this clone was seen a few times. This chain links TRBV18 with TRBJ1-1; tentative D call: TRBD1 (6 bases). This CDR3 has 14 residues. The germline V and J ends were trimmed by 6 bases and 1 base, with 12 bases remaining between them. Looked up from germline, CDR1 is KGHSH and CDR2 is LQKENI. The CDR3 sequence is CASSPGHPNTEAFF. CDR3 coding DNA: TGTGCCAGCTCGCCGGGACATCCGAACACTGAAGCTTTCTTT.

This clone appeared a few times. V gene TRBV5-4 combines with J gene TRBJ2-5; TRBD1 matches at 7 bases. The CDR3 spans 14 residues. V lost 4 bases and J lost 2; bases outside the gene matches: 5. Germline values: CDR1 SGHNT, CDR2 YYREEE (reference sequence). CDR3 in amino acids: CASSGGQPQETQYF. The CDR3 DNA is TGTGCCAGCAGCGGGGGACAGCCACAAGAGACCCAGTACTTC.

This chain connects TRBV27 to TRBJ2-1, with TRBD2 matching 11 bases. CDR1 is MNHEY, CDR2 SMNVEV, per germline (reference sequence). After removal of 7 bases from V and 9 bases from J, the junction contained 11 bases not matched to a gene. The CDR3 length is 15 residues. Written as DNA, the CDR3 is TGTGCCAGCATTCTGACTAGCGGGAAAAATGGTGAGCAGTTCTTC. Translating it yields CASILTSGKNGEQFF.

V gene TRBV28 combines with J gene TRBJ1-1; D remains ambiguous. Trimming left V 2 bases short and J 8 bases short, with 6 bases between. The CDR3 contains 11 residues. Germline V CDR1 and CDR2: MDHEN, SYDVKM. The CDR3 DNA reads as TGTGCCAGCAGTTTAAGCAGGGAAGCTTTCTTT. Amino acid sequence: CASSLSREAFF.

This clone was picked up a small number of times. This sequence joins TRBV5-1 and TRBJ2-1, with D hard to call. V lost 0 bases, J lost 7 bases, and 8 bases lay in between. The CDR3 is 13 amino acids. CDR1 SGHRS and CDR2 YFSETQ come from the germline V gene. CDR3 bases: TGCGCCAGCAGCTTGGTGTCCCCTAATGAGCAGTTCTTC. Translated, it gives CASSLVSPNEQFF.

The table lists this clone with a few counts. The chain's CDR3 is CATSSGRLAGENEQFF. The CDR3, as DNA: TGTGCCACCTCCTCCGGCCGACTAGCGGGAGAGAATGAGCAGTTCTTC. The chain has TRBV19 and TRBJ2-1, with TRBD2 identical over 12 bases. This CDR3 has 16 residues. Germline V CDR1 and CDR2: LNHDA, SQIVND (reference sequence). V lost 10 bases to trimming and J lost 7 bases; unmatched junction nucleotides: 14.

The CDR3 here is CASSPGLAPTGELFF. CDR3 DNA: TGTGCCAGCTCACCAGGGCTAGCGCCCACCGGGGAGCTGTTTTTT. The chain employs TRBV18 and TRBJ2-2; D perhaps matches TRBD2 (6 bases). The CDR3 is made up of 15 amino acids. Germline V gives CDR1 KGHSH, CDR2 LQKENI. Trimming took 2 bases from V and 4 from J, leaving 11 bases between them.

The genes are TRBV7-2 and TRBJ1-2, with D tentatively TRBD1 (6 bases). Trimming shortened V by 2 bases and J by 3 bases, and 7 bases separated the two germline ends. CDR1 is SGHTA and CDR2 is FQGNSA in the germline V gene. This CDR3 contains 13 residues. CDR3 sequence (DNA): TGTGCCAGCAGCTTATACAGGGACTATGGCTACACCTTC. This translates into CASSLYRDYGYTF.

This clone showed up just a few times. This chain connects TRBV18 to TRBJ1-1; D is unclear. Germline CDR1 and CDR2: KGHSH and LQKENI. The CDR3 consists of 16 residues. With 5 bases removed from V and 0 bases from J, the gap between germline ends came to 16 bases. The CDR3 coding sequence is TGTGCCAGCTCAGTCGATGGACGGAGGGTGAACACTGAAGCTTTCTTT. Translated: CASSVDGRRVNTEAFF. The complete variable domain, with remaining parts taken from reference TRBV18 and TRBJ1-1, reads NAGVMQNPRHLVRRRGQEARLRCSPMKGHSHVYWYRQLPEEGLKFMVYLQKENIIDESGMPKERFSAEFPKEGPSILRIQQVVRGDSAAYFCASSVDGRRVNTEAFFGQGTRLTVV.

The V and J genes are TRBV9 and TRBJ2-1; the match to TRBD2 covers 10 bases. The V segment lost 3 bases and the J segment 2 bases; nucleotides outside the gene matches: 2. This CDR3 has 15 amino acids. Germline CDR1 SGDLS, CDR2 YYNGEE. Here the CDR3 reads CASSGLAGAYNEQFF. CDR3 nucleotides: TGTGCCAGCAGCGGCCTAGCGGGGGCCTACAATGAGCAGTTCTTC.

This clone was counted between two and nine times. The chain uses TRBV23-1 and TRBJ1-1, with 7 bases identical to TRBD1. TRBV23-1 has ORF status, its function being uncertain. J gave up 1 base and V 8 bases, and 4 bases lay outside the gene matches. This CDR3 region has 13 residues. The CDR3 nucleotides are TGCGCCAGCGGGGGGACAGCGAACACTGAAGCTTTCTTT. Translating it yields CASGGTANTEAFF.